Listed below are T cell receptor beta chains from one sample, sequenced in a study of blood T cell repertoires in COVID-19. Clones were sequenced by immunoSEQ multiplex PCR, and TCRdb holds only the in-frame ones, with some missing. Of 150,000 to 200,000 clones detected, roughly 90% appear once; the ten largest clones hold about 0.58%. The specimen was peripheral blood. These receptors originate from a man between 45 and 60 years old with acute or convalescent COVID-19. Each CDR3 is given with its conserved first and last residue. The order of the fields is V gene, clone size, D gene, J gene, CDR3 protein, CDR3 DNA. D genes are given only for firm matches. Expanded clones get a size class; other rows say once, few or many, or leave the size out.

>TRBV2|once|TRBD2|TRBJ2-2
CASSESWSGGRTGELFF
TGTGCCAGCAGTGAGAGTTGGAGCGGGGGGCGGACCGGGGAGCTGTTTTTT
>TRBV6-5|NA|NA|TRBJ2-2
CASSYRRAAGTGELFF
TGTGCCAGCAGTTACAGACGCGCGGCCGGCACCGGGGAGCTGTTTTTT
>TRBV25-1|NA|NA|TRBJ1-6
CASSESQGLNAYNSPLHF
TGTGCCAGCAGTGAATCGCAGGGTCTGAACGCCTATAATTCACCCCTCCACTTT
>TRBV7-9|NA|NA|TRBJ2-5
CASSPKPRTLGETQYF
TGTGCCAGCAGCCCCAAACCCCGGACATTGGGAGAGACCCAGTACTTC
>TRBV5-8|NA|TRBD1|TRBJ1-5
CASSFRTGADQPQHF
TGTGCCAGCAGCTTTCGGACAGGGGCCGATCAGCCCCAGCATTTT
>TRBV21-1|many|NA|TRBJ1-5
CASSNRDTNNQPQHF
TGTGCCAGCAGCAACCGGGACACCAACAATCAGCCCCAGCATTTT
>TRBV28|NA|NA|TRBJ1-2
CASGPGGRARPNYGYTF
TGTGCCAGCGGCCCCGGGGGGAGGGCCCGACCTAACTATGGCTACACCTTC
>TRBV6-6|NA|NA|TRBJ1-1
CASSYSPGPAEAFF
TGTGCCAGCAGTTACTCGCCAGGGCCCGCTGAAGCTTTCTTT
>TRBV10-2|NA|NA|TRBJ1-5
CASSNAGGQPQHF
TGCGCCAGCTCTAACGCGGGGGGTCAGCCCCAGCATTTT
>TRBV18|once|NA|TRBJ2-2
CASSPSGSYTGELFF
TGTGCCAGCTCACCGAGCGGGTCCTACACCGGGGAGCTGTTTTTT
>TRBV27|NA|NA|TRBJ1-4
CASSLRRTNEKLFF
TGTGCCAGCAGTTTACGGAGAACCAATGAAAAACTGTTTTTT
>TRBV7-8|once|NA|TRBJ2-1
CASSAEGRDGGEQFF
TGTGCCAGCAGCGCAGAGGGGCGGGATGGAGGTGAGCAGTTCTTC
>TRBV4-1|NA|TRBD2|TRBJ2-2
CASSREGLQAGELFF
TGCGCCAGCAGCCGGGAGGGGCTGCAGGCCGGGGAGCTGTTTTTT
>TRBV29-1|NA|TRBD1|TRBJ2-1
CSVGQGIQQFF
TGCAGCGTAGGACAGGGTATTCAGCAGTTCTTC
>TRBV20-1|NA|NA|TRBJ2-7
CSARRAGEQYF
TGCAGTGCCAGGCGGGCTGGGGAGCAGTACTTC
>TRBV19|NA|TRBD1|TRBJ1-2
CASKGQAGGYTF
TGTGCCAGTAAAGGACAGGCAGGCGGCTACACCTTC
>TRBV23-1|NA|NA|TRBJ2-3
CASSQSWQSGGTDTQYF
TGCGCCAGCAGTCAATCGTGGCAGTCTGGCGGGACAGATACGCAGTATTTT
>TRBV19|NA|NA|TRBJ2-3
CASSMTGSLADTQYF
TGTGCCAGTAGTATGACCGGGTCGTTGGCAGATACGCAGTATTTT
>TRBV27|NA|TRBD1|TRBJ2-7
CASKNDRGVHEQYF
TGTGCCAGCAAGAATGACAGGGGAGTCCACGAGCAGTACTTC
>TRBV10-3|NA|TRBD1|TRBJ2-7
CAISAGTGIIYEQYF
TGTGCCATCAGTGCAGGGACAGGTATAATCTACGAGCAGTACTTC
>TRBV30|NA|NA|TRBJ2-5
CAWTRDLGLQETQYF
TGTGCCTGGACCCGGGACTTAGGGTTACAAGAGACCCAGTACTTC
>TRBV5-1|NA|NA|TRBJ1-3
CASSLTPGNLGNTIYF
TGCGCCAGCAGCTTAACGCCCGGGAACCTCGGAAACACCATATATTTT
>TRBV12-5|NA|NA|TRBJ1-1
CASGLGGYTEAFF
TGTGCTAGTGGTTTAGGGGGATACACTGAAGCTTTCTTT
>TRBV7-3|NA|TRBD2|TRBJ2-3
CASSRGRATTDTQYF
TGTGCCAGCAGCCGGGGGAGGGCGACCACAGATACGCAGTATTTT
>TRBV28|NA|NA|TRBJ2-1
CASNSPPEGNEQFF
TGTGCCAGCAACAGCCCTCCAGAAGGCAATGAGCAGTTCTTC
>TRBV6-4|NA|TRBD2|TRBJ2-1
CASSDTGTRGNEQFF
TGTGCCAGCAGTGACACCGGGACTAGGGGGAATGAGCAGTTCTTC
>TRBV28|NA|NA|TRBJ1-5
CASSGDTYNQPQHF
TGTGCCAGCAGTGGGGACACATACAATCAGCCCCAGCATTTT
>TRBV19|NA|NA|TRBJ1-1
CASSRQINTEAFF
TGTGCCAGTAGCCGACAGATTAACACTGAAGCTTTCTTT
>TRBV9|once|NA|TRBJ2-1
CASSVAQSTGNEQFF
TGTGCCAGCAGCGTAGCCCAGTCAACGGGCAATGAGCAGTTCTTC
>TRBV5-1|NA|NA|TRBJ2-5
CASSTGRGETQYF
TGCGCCAGCAGCACCGGACGGGGGGAGACCCAGTACTTC
>TRBV3-1/TRBV3-2|NA|TRBD2|TRBJ2-2
CASSLAGGTGELFF
TGTGCCAGCAGTTTAGCGGGAGGAACCGGGGAGCTGTTTTTT
>TRBV7-8|NA|TRBD2|TRBJ2-1
CASSLGSGSLFF
TGTGCCAGCAGCTTAGGTAGCGGGAGTTTGTTCTTC
>TRBV9|NA|TRBD1|TRBJ1-1
CASSVNKQGARTEAFF
TGTGCCAGCAGCGTGAACAAACAGGGGGCGCGCACTGAAGCTTTCTTT
>TRBV7-2|NA|TRBD2|TRBJ2-7
CASSPRTSDISYEQYF
TGTGCCAGCAGCCCACGGACTAGTGATATCTCCTACGAGCAGTACTTC
>TRBV9|NA|NA|TRBJ2-1
CASSLPGFNEQFF
TGTGCCAGCAGCTTACCGGGGTTCAATGAGCAGTTCTTC
>TRBV28|NA|TRBD1|TRBJ1-1
CASGRNHRGLGAFF
TGTGCCAGCGGACGCAACCACAGGGGGCTTGGTGCTTTCTTT
>TRBV6-6|NA|NA|TRBJ2-1
CASSYSGRYNEQFF
TGTGCCAGCAGTTACTCCGGTCGATACAATGAGCAGTTCTTC
>TRBV5-4|NA|NA|TRBJ2-2
CASSLDPGGGELFF
TGTGCCAGCAGCTTGGACCCCGGAGGGGGGGAGCTGTTTTTT
>TRBV5-1|NA|NA|TRBJ2-1
CASSTDIYNEQFF
TGCGCCAGCAGCACGGACATCTACAATGAGCAGTTCTTC
>TRBV5-1|NA|TRBD2|TRBJ2-1
CASSHLAVGKSYNEQFF
TGCGCCAGCAGTCACCTAGCGGTCGGGAAGTCGTACAATGAGCAGTTCTTC
>TRBV5-1|NA|NA|TRBJ2-7
CASSLKTRQARYEQYF
TGCGCCAGCAGCTTGAAAACTCGCCAGGCGCGCTACGAGCAGTACTTC
>TRBV28|NA|TRBD1|TRBJ1-2
CASSLTGDYGYTF
TGTGCCAGCAGTCTTACAGGGGACTATGGCTACACCTTC
>TRBV18|NA|TRBD1|TRBJ2-2
CASSPRDRDTGELFF
TGTGCCAGCTCACCGAGGGACAGGGACACCGGGGAGCTGTTTTTT
>TRBV4-3|NA|TRBD2|TRBJ2-5
CASGESGGETQYF
TGCGCCAGCGGCGAAAGCGGGGGGGAGACCCAGTACTTC